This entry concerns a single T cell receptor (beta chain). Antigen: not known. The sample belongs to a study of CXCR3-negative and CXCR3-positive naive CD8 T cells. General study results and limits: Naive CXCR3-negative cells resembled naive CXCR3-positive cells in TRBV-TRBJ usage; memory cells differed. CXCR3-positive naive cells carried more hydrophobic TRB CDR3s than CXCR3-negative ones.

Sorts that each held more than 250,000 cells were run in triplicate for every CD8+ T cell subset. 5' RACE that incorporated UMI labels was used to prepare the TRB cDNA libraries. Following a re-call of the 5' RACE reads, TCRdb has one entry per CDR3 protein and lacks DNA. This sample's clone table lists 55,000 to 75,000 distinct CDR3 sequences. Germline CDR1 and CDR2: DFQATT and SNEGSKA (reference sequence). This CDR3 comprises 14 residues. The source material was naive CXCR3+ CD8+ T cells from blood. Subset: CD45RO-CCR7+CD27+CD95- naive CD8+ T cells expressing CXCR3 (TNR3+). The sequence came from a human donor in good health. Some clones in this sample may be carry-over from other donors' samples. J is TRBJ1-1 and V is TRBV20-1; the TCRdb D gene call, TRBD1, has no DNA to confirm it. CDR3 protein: CSARGPGRDTEAFF.